This entry lists 24 T cell receptor beta chains sequenced from one sample in a study of identical twins. Each CDR3 protein is one row after TCRdb ran MiXCR on the 5' RACE reads. The data contain 400,000 to 500,000 distinct CDR3 sequences, approximately 17% of them singletons. The sequenced material came from naive T cells sorted from blood. The receptors here all came from a man in his forties or fifties in good health.

The CDR3 sequence: CSARSRILLPEYTETQYF. The CDR3 coding sequence is TGCAGTGCTAGATCAAGGATCCTTTTGCCTGAATATACGGAGACCCAGTACTTC. The chain combines TRBV20-1 with TRBJ2-5, with D unresolved. The CDR3 loop spans 18 amino acids. The V gene lost 2 bases and the J gene lost 5 bases, with 27 bases spanning the gap. Germline V gene data show CDR1 as DFQATT and CDR2 as SNEGSKA (reference sequence).

The rearrangement links TRBV12-3 or TRBV12-4 to TRBJ2-2; D is possibly TRBD2 (6 bases). CDR3 length: 15 residues. V shed 6 bases and J shed 3 bases, with 14 bases lying between them. CDR3 bases: TGTGCCAGCAGCCTCGCCTCGGGGGACACCGGGGAGCTGTTTTTT. As protein: CASSLASGDTGELFF.

A single count supports this clonotype. The DNA of the CDR3 is TGTGCCACCAGTTACAGAGCCTGGATTGGCTACACCTTC. Residues: CATSYRAWIGYTF. The V gene is TRBV24-1, the J gene TRBJ1-2; D gene ambiguous. The CDR3 runs to 13 residues. Trimming cost V 6 bases and J 7 bases, with 14 bases left between them. Per germline, CDR1 KGHDR and CDR2 SFDVKD.

This clonotype was found many times. This chain links TRBV6-6 with TRBJ2-7; D is ambiguous. CDR3 size: 12 residues. V gave up 2 bases and J gave up 6 bases, with 8 bases separating them. The germline V gene encodes CDR1 MNHNY and CDR2 SVGAGI (reference sequence). The DNA of the CDR3 is TGTGCCAGCAGTTACGCTCTGAGCGAGCAGTACTTC. Translating it yields CASSYALSEQYF.

J is TRBJ2-3 and V is TRBV20-1; TRBD2 agrees at 7 bases. Germline V CDR1 and CDR2: DFQATT, SNEGSKA (reference sequence). Trimming at V came to 1 base and at J to 1 base, leaving 2 bases not matched to a gene. CDR3 size: 14 residues. Here the CDR3 DNA reads TGCAGTGCTAGAGTTAGCGGGCGCACAGATACGCAGTATTTT. It yields the protein CSARVSGRTDTQYF.

This clonotype was seen a handful of times. V is TRBV7-2 and J is TRBJ2-7, with TRBD1 matching over 9 bases. CDR1 is SGHTA and CDR2 is FQGNSA in the germline V gene. CDR3 length: 15 amino acids. The trim removed 5 bases at V and 0 bases at J, leaving 5 bases unmatched. The CDR3 reads CASSRDRASSYEQYF. As DNA, the CDR3 is TGTGCCAGCAGCCGGGACAGGGCGAGCTCCTACGAGCAGTACTTC.

This clonotype came up many times. The V and J genes are TRBV20-1 and TRBJ1-5; 7 nucleotides line up with TRBD1. The CDR3 loop spans 14 amino acids. Germline CDR1 DFQATT, CDR2 SNEGSKA (reference sequence). Unmatched junction bases numbered 8, after V lost 4 bases and J lost 5 bases. The CDR3 DNA follows: TGCAGTGCTAAGGCCAAGGGGGCCTATCAGCCCCAGCATTTT. This sequence encodes CSAKAKGAYQPQHF.

This clonotype occurred many times. The gene calls are TRBV27 and TRBJ1-2; 7 nucleotides match TRBD1. V dropped 6 bases and J dropped 4; count of bases not matched to a gene: 5. The CDR3 contains 13 residues. Per germline, CDR1 MNHEY and CDR2 SMNVEV (reference sequence). CDR3 in DNA: TGTGCCAGCAGGATGACAGGGAGCTATGGCTACACCTTC. The encoded protein is CASRMTGSYGYTF.

This clonotype was detected many times. The chain recombines TRBV20-1 with TRBJ2-1; 10 nucleotides match TRBD2. V lost 4 bases and J lost 5; bases outside the gene matches: 11. Germline V lookup: CDR1 DFQATT, CDR2 SNEGSKA (reference sequence). The CDR3 sequence is 16 residues long. The CDR3 DNA follows: TGCAGTGCTACTACACCTTTACTAGCGGGGCACAATGAGCAGTTCTTC. Its translation is CSATTPLLAGHNEQFF.

The V gene is TRBV6-5, the J gene TRBJ1-2; D is ambiguous. The V and J ends lost 4 bases and 2 bases respectively, with 11 bases between them. Germline CDR1 reads MNHEY; CDR2 reads SVGAGI. The CDR3 spans 14 residues. The CDR3 here is CASSSGPLNYGYTF. In DNA, the CDR3 is TGTGCCAGCAGTTCGGGCCCGCTGAACTATGGCTACACCTTC.

This clonotype was detected a few times. The genes are TRBV6-5 and TRBJ2-5; 7 bases match TRBD2. The CDR3 covers 16 residues. The germline gives CDR1 MNHEY, CDR2 SVGAGI. With V trimmed by 0 bases and J by 3 bases, 7 bases remained unmatched. CDR3 coding DNA: TGTGCCAGCAGTTACTCACCGGGGCTAGCGGAAGAGACCCAGTACTTC. Translation gives CASSYSPGLAEETQYF.

This clonotype was seen a handful of times. This may stem from a read error, because a much larger clone lies one nucleotide away. The chain couples TRBV20-1 to TRBJ2-2; D could derive from TRBD1 or TRBD2 (5 bases each). Germline assignment: CDR1 DFQATT and CDR2 SNEGSKA (reference sequence). The CDR3 runs 14 residues. Trimming shortened V by 1 base and J by 3 bases, and 9 bases separated the two germline ends. Here the CDR3 reads CSARAGAYTGELFF. CDR3 in DNA: TGCAGTGCTAGAGCCGGGGCGTACACCGGGGAGCTGTTTTTT.

The sample holds a few counts of this clonotype. The V and J genes are TRBV4-2 and TRBJ1-3, with D possibly matching TRBD1 (5 bases). This CDR3 is 15 amino acids long. Deletions cut 8 bases from V and 0 bases from J, with 14 bases between. Germline V gives CDR1 LGHNA, CDR2 YNFKEQ. The CDR3 here is CASGTGLFSGNTIYF. CDR3 coding DNA: TGTGCCAGCGGAACAGGACTTTTCTCTGGAAACACCATATATTTT.

This clonotype was recorded a few times. CDR3 DNA: TGTGCCAGCTGCCCCCTCATGTACACCGGGGAGCTGTTTTTT. Protein product: CASCPLMYTGELFF. The chain carries TRBV27 and TRBJ2-2, with D unresolved. Germline V gives CDR1 MNHEY, CDR2 SMNVEV (reference sequence). The V and J ends lost 8 bases and 3 bases respectively, with 13 bases between them. CDR3 length: 14 residues.

A few counts support this clonotype. This chain connects TRBV6-1 to TRBJ2-5; TRBD2 matches at 10 bases. V lost 6 bases to trimming and J lost 5 bases; unmatched junction nucleotides: 9. CDR1 and CDR2 (germline): MNHNS, SASEGT. This CDR3 comprises 15 residues. This CDR3 reads CASSVTSGAGETQYF. DNA for the CDR3: TGTGCCAGCAGCGTAACTAGCGGGGCGGGGGAGACCCAGTACTTC.

This clonotype was detected many times. For the CDR3, the DNA is TGTGCCAGCAGCCCGACGGTCGGGTACGAGCAGTACTTC. Translation: CASSPTVGYEQYF. The rearrangement joins TRBV7-2 to TRBJ2-7; unclear D gene. The CDR3 loop spans 13 amino acids. With 5 bases removed from V and 4 bases from J, the gap between germline ends came to 12 bases. From germline, CDR1 is SGHTA and CDR2 FQGNSA.

This clonotype has a handful of counts. The chain uses TRBV29-1 and TRBJ2-7, with 13 bases fitting TRBD2. The CDR3 covers 14 residues. The trim removed 1 base at V and 6 bases at J, leaving 3 bases unmatched. The V gene's germline CDR1 is SQVTM and CDR2 ANQGSEA. CDR3 sequence: CSVEGRLAGGEQYF. The CDR3 nucleotides are TGCAGCGTTGAAGGCAGACTAGCGGGAGGCGAGCAGTACTTC.

The chain has TRBV12-3 or TRBV12-4 and TRBJ2-4, with TRBD1 as a possible D gene (5 bases). The CDR3 runs 15 residues. V was shortened by 1 base and J by 3 bases, with 10 bases between the two germline ends. The CDR3 protein is CASSLGQLSKNIQYF. CDR3 sequence (DNA): TGTGCCAGCAGTTTAGGACAGTTGAGCAAAAACATTCAGTACTTC.

This clonotype was detected ten times or more. The chain employs TRBV11-2 and TRBJ2-3; no reliable D call. Trimming left V 5 bases short and J 7 bases short, with 16 bases between. This CDR3 has 14 amino acids. Germline loops: CDR1 SGHAT, CDR2 FQNNGV. The CDR3 here is CASSHPMAGHTQYF. For the CDR3, the DNA is TGTGCCAGCAGCCACCCAATGGCCGGGCATACGCAGTATTTT. Full variable domain (rest looked up from reference TRBV11-2 and TRBJ2-3): EAGVAQSPRYKIIEKRQSVAFWCNPISGHATLYWYQQILGQGPKLLIQFQNNGVVDDSQLPKDRFSAERLKGVDSTLKIQPAKLEDSAVYLCASSHPMAGHTQYFGPGTRLTVL.

The chain links TRBV28 to TRBJ2-3, with 9 bases lining up with TRBD2. V trimming: 1 base; J trimming: 2 bases; junction bases outside the gene matches: 4. The CDR3 is made up of 16 amino acids. Germline assignment: CDR1 MDHEN and CDR2 SYDVKM. CDR3 loop: CASSLLGTSNTDTQYF. The CDR3 DNA reads TGTGCCAGCAGTTTATTGGGGACTAGCAACACAGATACGCAGTATTTT.

This clonotype has ten or more counts. A junction end diverges from the germline sequence, so it may reflect a read error. The chain couples TRBV28 to TRBJ2-1, with 11 bases that match TRBD1. The germline gives CDR1 MDHEN, CDR2 SYDVKM. This CDR3 contains 16 residues. The CDR3 region is CASCFPGQGVRNEQFF. As DNA, the CDR3 is TGTGCCAGCTGTTTTCCGGGACAGGGGGTAAGGAATGAGCAGTTCTTC.

This clonotype has a count of ten or more. The chain recombines TRBV3-1 with TRBJ1-1; D is uncertain. Germline V gene lookup returns CDR1 LGHDT and CDR2 YNNKEL (reference sequence). The CDR3 loop spans 15 amino acids. V lost 2 bases, J lost 1 base, and 11 bases lay in between. DNA for the CDR3: TGTGCCAGCAGCCAAACGATGGCGGGGAACACTGAAGCTTTCTTT. Its translation: CASSQTMAGNTEAFF.

This clonotype was seen a few times. The CDR3 DNA follows: TGTGCCAGCAGCGAAATAGGGCAGGGAATAAGGCCCCAGCATTTT. Translation: CASSEIGQGIRPQHF. J is TRBJ1-5 and V is TRBV21-1; the table's D call TRBD1 went unverified against the DNA. TRBV21-1 is given as a pseudogene. The CDR3 is made up of 15 amino acids.

This clonotype came up many times. This chain joins TRBV27 and TRBJ2-7; the D gene is possibly TRBD1 (6 bases). The germline V gene encodes CDR1 MNHEY and CDR2 SMNVEV (reference sequence). The CDR3 spans 16 residues. V was pared by 5 bases and J by 3 bases, with 20 bases between. CDR3 in amino acids: CASSPEPGQGNYEQYF. For the CDR3, the DNA is TGTGCCAGCAGTCCCGAGCCGGGGCAGGGGAACTACGAGCAGTACTTC.